The 23 T cell receptor beta chains below were found in one sample sequenced in a study of T-cell memory formation after mild COVID-19. TCRdb processed the 5' RACE reads anew with MiXCR; each CDR3 protein has one entry. The sample contains 95,000 to 110,000 distinct CDR3 sequences, around 15% of which appear only once. Sequenced material: PBMCs or a T cell subset sorted from them (not recorded which). The receptors stem from a man aged 18 to 29 who had mild COVID-19 (a few samples of this study predate the infection). Cell type and time point are not known.

This clonotype showed up just a few times. The chain joins TRBV5-6 to TRBJ1-2; D is possibly TRBD1 (5 bases). The CDR3 loop spans 16 amino acids. V gave up 4 bases and J gave up 2 bases, with 18 bases separating them. The germline V gene encodes CDR1 SGHDT and CDR2 YYEEEE. The chain's CDR3 is CASSGSLWGQNYGYTF. Written as DNA, the CDR3 is TGTGCCAGCAGCGGAAGCCTCTGGGGCCAAAACTATGGCTACACCTTC.

This clonotype has at least ten counts. The gene calls are TRBV4-1 and TRBJ2-3, with a tentative D call TRBD2 (5 bases). V lost 4 bases to trimming and J lost 5 bases, with 16 bases between them. The CDR3 extends over 15 amino acids. Looked up from germline, CDR1 is MGHRA and CDR2 is YSYEKL. The CDR3 nucleotides are TGCGCCAGCAGCCTCCCCCCGCGGGCAGAAGATACGCAGTATTTT. It yields the protein CASSLPPRAEDTQYF.

In this sample, this clonotype turned up a few times. The J gene is TRBJ2-2, the V gene TRBV6-2 or TRBV6-3; TRBD1 is a possible D gene (6 bases). This CDR3 comprises 13 residues. Germline loops: CDR1 MNHEY, CDR2 SVGEGT. Trimming removed 5 bases from V and 5 bases from J, with 9 bases in between. In DNA form, the CDR3 reads TGTGCCAGCAGTACTCAGGGGACCGGGGAGCTGTTTTTT. Translation gives CASSTQGTGELFF.

This clonotype showed up many times. The chain joins TRBV12-3 or TRBV12-4 to TRBJ2-1; TRBD1 agrees at 7 bases. The CDR3 has 13 residues. Trimming cost V 4 bases and J 8 bases; bases outside gene matches: 5. The CDR3 nucleotides are TGTGCCAGCAGTTCACAGGGGAACCATGAGCAGTTCTTC. This codes for CASSSQGNHEQFF.

This clonotype was observed a handful of times. In DNA, the CDR3 is TGCAGTGCCAGACCGAGCGGGTACACTGAAGCTTTCTTT. Amino acids: CSARPSGYTEAFF. V usage is TRBV20-1 and J usage is TRBJ1-1; D unclear. The CDR3 length is 13 residues. The germline V gene encodes CDR1 DFQATT and CDR2 SNEGSKA (reference sequence). V lost 6 bases and J lost 3, with 14 bases in between.

This clonotype was seen repeatedly, ten times or more. This CDR3 reads CASSHPTGYNEQFF. The CDR3 DNA follows: TGTGCCAGCAGCCATCCCACAGGGTACAATGAGCAGTTCTTC. The chain employs TRBV4-2 and TRBJ2-1, with D possibly matching TRBD1 (6 bases). Germline V lookup: CDR1 LGHNA, CDR2 YNFKEQ. The CDR3 contains 14 residues. Trimming took 3 bases from V and 4 from J, leaving 10 bases between them.

This clonotype has just a few counts. The chain has TRBV12-3 or TRBV12-4 and TRBJ1-5; 9 positions agree with TRBD1. The CDR3 length is 16 residues. The V and J ends lost 3 bases and 4 bases, in that order; junction bases with no gene match: 7. DNA for the CDR3: TGTGCCAGCAGTTTTGGTACAGGGGGCTGGAATCAGCCCCAGCATTTT. Protein: CASSFGTGGWNQPQHF.

This clonotype was counted a few times. The chain links TRBV2 to TRBJ2-7; the match to TRBD2 covers 8 bases. Germline CDR1 SNHLY, CDR2 FYNNEI. The V gene end was trimmed by 10 bases and the J gene end by 0 bases; junction bases not matched to a gene: 8. This CDR3 has 14 amino acids. Here the CDR3 DNA reads TGTGCCACCGACAAACGGGGGGGCTCCTACGAGCAGTACTTC. Translation gives CATDKRGGSYEQYF.

This chain joins TRBV28 and TRBJ1-6; tentative D call: TRBD1 (6 bases). This CDR3 comprises 11 residues. Per the germline V gene, CDR1 is MDHEN and CDR2 is SYDVKM. The V gene lost 2 bases and the J gene lost 16 bases, with 9 bases spanning the gap. The CDR3 loop reads CASSLDRRLHF. For the CDR3, the DNA is TGTGCCAGCAGTTTAGACAGGCGGCTCCACTTT.

The rearrangement links TRBV19 to TRBJ2-3, with 7 positions matching TRBD1. The germline V gene has CDR1 LNHDA and CDR2 SQIVND (reference sequence). This CDR3 is 14 amino acids long. The J segment lost 4 bases and the V segment lost 5 bases, leaving 6 bases of the junction unmatched. The CDR3 coding sequence is TGTGCCAGTAGTGGAAGGGGGCGAGCAGATACGCAGTATTTT. Protein product: CASSGRGRADTQYF.

This clonotype was counted ten times or more. V usage is TRBV12-3 or TRBV12-4 and J usage is TRBJ1-2, with a possible D match to TRBD1 (6 bases). The CDR3 consists of 13 residues. V was cut by 3 bases and J by 2 bases, with 7 bases left in between. The CDR3 spells CASSFQGNYGYTF. CDR3 bases: TGTGCCAGCAGTTTCCAGGGGAACTATGGCTACACCTTC.

V usage is TRBV12-3 or TRBV12-4 and J usage is TRBJ1-2; the D gene is possibly TRBD1 (5 bases). Trimming stripped 6 bases from V and 3 bases from J, with 17 bases between. This CDR3 has 15 residues. CDR3 sequence (DNA): TGTGCCAGCAGCCCCTCCGGGACTGGGTACTATGGCTACACCTTC. Protein sequence: CASSPSGTGYYGYTF.

The gene calls are TRBV15 and TRBJ2-3, with D possibly TRBD1 on 5 matching bases. The CDR3 is 14 residues long. Germline-derived CDR1 and CDR2 are LNHNV and YYDKDF (reference sequence). The V gene lost 6 bases and the J gene lost 4 bases, with 14 bases spanning the gap. Written as DNA, the CDR3 is TGTGCCACCAGGCCCGGCAGGGAATCAGATACGCAGTATTTT. Amino acid sequence: CATRPGRESDTQYF.

CDR3 nucleotides: TGTGCCAGCAGCGGGGACAGTAACAATGAGCAGTTCTTC. Translating gives CASSGDSNNEQFF. The chain combines TRBV3-1 with TRBJ2-1; the match to TRBD1 covers 7 bases. This CDR3 contains 13 residues. The germline CDR1 and CDR2 sequences are LGHDT and YNNKEL (reference sequence). Losses at the gene ends were 5 bases for V and 5 bases for J; bases not matched to a gene: 3.

At least ten counts were recorded for this clonotype. The chain employs TRBV4-3 and TRBJ2-6, with D unresolved. From germline, CDR1 is LGHNA and CDR2 YSLEER. Deletions cut 0 bases from V and 0 bases from J, with 6 bases between. The CDR3 spans 16 residues. This chain's CDR3 is CASSQDLSSGANVLTF. The DNA of the CDR3 is TGCGCCAGCAGCCAAGATCTTAGCTCTGGGGCCAACGTCCTGACTTTC.

The table lists this clonotype with many counts. V and J are TRBV12-3 or TRBV12-4 and TRBJ2-1; 10 positions agree with TRBD2. This CDR3 has 16 residues. V lost 3 bases to trimming and J lost 8 bases; unmatched junction nucleotides: 10. The DNA of the CDR3 is TGTGCCAGCAGTTTTCGGCCTAGCGGGGGTTACGATGAGCAGTTCTTC. Translating gives CASSFRPSGGYDEQFF.

The genes are TRBV25-1 and TRBJ1-5; D is unresolved. V was pared by 4 bases and J by 1 base, with 11 bases between. The CDR3 has 15 amino acids. Germline CDR1 reads MGHDK; CDR2 reads SYGVNS. The CDR3, as DNA: TGTGCCAGCAGTGGTTCAGGTTGGAGCAATCAGCCCCAGCATTTT. As protein: CASSGSGWSNQPQHF.

The V and J genes are TRBV5-1 and TRBJ1-1, with D unclear. Trimming removed 4 bases from V and 0 bases from J, with 10 bases in between. CDR3 length: 14 amino acids. From germline, CDR1 is SGHRS and CDR2 YFSETQ. This chain's CDR3 is CASSPYGVNTEAFF. In DNA form, the CDR3 reads TGCGCCAGCAGCCCGTACGGGGTGAACACTGAAGCTTTCTTT.

The J gene is TRBJ2-3, the V gene TRBV24-1; possible D gene TRBD1, 6 bases. Germline V gene sequence: CDR1 KGHDR, CDR2 SFDVKD. The CDR3 extends over 14 amino acids. With 4 bases removed from V and 5 bases from J, the gap between germline ends came to 12 bases. Written as DNA, the CDR3 is TGTGCCACCAGTGACCCAGGACAGAAAGATACGCAGTATTTT. It is translated as CATSDPGQKDTQYF.

This clonotype was counted between two and nine times. The chain recombines TRBV20-1 with TRBJ2-5; 11 nucleotides line up with TRBD1. V lost 2 bases to trimming and J lost 5 bases; unmatched junction nucleotides: 4. Germline V gene data show CDR1 as DFQATT and CDR2 as SNEGSKA (reference sequence). The CDR3 runs 14 residues. CDR3 bases: TGCAGTGCTAGACCGGACAGGGGGCGGGAGACCCAGTACTTC. Protein: CSARPDRGRETQYF.

The table lists this clonotype with a few counts. The chain recombines TRBV7-9 with TRBJ1-1; no firm D call. The CDR3 covers 14 residues. V was clipped by 1 base and J by 2 bases, with 8 bases between them. The germline V gene has CDR1 SEHNR and CDR2 FQNEAQ (reference sequence). CDR3 DNA sequence: TGTGCCAGCAGCTTAGGGGGTTTTAACACTGAAGCTTTCTTT. Protein product: CASSLGGFNTEAFF.

The chain joins TRBV28 to TRBJ2-3, with D perhaps given as TRBD1 or TRBD2 (5 bases each). This CDR3 comprises 15 residues. CDR1 is MDHEN, CDR2 SYDVKM, per germline. V shed 3 bases and J shed 2 bases, with 12 bases lying between them. The CDR3 spells CASSFPGPTTDTQYF. The CDR3 coding sequence is TGTGCCAGCAGTTTTCCGGGGCCCACCACAGATACGCAGTATTTT.

This clonotype was seen a handful of times. The rearrangement links TRBV7-9 to TRBJ1-2; D is uncertain. V shed 3 bases and J shed 4 bases, with 15 bases lying between them. The CDR3 length is 15 residues. Germline assignment: CDR1 SEHNR and CDR2 FQNEAQ (reference sequence). The CDR3 sequence: CASSLADPYIYGYTF. The CDR3 DNA is TGTGCCAGCAGCTTGGCGGACCCCTACATCTATGGCTACACCTTC.